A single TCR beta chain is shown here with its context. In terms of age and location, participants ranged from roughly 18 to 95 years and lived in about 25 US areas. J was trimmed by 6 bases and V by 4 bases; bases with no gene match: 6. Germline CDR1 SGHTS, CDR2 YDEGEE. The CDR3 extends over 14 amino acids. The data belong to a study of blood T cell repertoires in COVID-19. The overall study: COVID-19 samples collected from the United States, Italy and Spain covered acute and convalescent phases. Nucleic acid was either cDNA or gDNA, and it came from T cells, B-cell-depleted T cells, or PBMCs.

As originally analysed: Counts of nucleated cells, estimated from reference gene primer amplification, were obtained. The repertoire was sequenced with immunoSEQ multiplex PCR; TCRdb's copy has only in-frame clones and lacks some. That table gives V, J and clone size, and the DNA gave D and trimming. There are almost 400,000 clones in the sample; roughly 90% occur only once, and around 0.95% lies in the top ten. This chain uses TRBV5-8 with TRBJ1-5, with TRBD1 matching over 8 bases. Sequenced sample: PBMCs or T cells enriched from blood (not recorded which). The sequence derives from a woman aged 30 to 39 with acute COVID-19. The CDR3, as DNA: TGTGCCAGCAGCACGACAGGGGCGGGTCAGCCCCAGCATTTT. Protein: CASSTTGAGQPQHF.